This T cell receptor beta chain was captured in a study of blood T cell repertoires in COVID-19 (dated by TCRdb to about 2020). For the wider study: The collaborator samples originated in the United States, Italy and Spain and spanned the acute and convalescent phases of COVID-19. The prospective study material was composed of cDNA or gDNA derived from T cells, B-cell-depleted T cells, or PBMCs. Deeply sampled blood TCRbeta repertoires from subjects exposed to, actively infected with, or recovered from COVID-19 were included in the dataset. The repertoires were made available in a free public database intended to serve as a resource for research on the immune response to SARS-CoV-2. Samples were obtained from the ongoing ImmuneRACE study (first 160 participants) and from about 1,300 subjects provided by 6 global collaborators. The sample metadata nearly always contained a de-identified subject ID, COVID-19 status, age in years and sex. Where HLA class I and class II types were available, the types were taken from metadata supplied by the sample provider, not from assay-based typing. The paper's findings and limits, for the study overall: The amount of clinical and demographic metadata varied by source and participant and was provided uncurated.

V sheds 8 bases and J sheds 1 base, leaving 15 bases between their ends. Counted from cysteine to phenylalanine, this CDR3 has 15 amino acids. CDR3 DNA is the only sequence kept; it has 45 bases, read in frame from the first base. CDR1 and CDR2, per the germline V gene, are KGHSH and LQKENI. TCRbeta CDR3 regions were amplified from genomic DNA using the immunoSEQ Assay, a bias-controlled multiplex PCR. Under the source paper's analysis protocol: Within the assay, amplification of reference gene primers was used to estimate how many nucleated cells each sample contained. Sequence reads were collapsed and filtered to measure the absolute abundance of every unique TCRbeta CDR3 rearrangement. Productive Simpson clonality was computed per sample as the square root of Simpson's diversity index over productive rearrangements. In TCRdb, the immuneACCESS table is reduced to in-frame sequences with V and J assigned. These tables do not hold every clone; where another copy was compared, an unresolved V gene accounts for under half, and the others remain unexplained. Clonal size and the V and J genes are those of that table, whereas D and trimming came from the DNA. The sample table lists approximately 140,000 clones, around four fifths of them with a count of one. The ten largest account for about 3% of the sample.

Collaborating institutions collected whole blood in K2EDTA tubes following their own protocols. For TCRbeta analysis, collaborators shipped samples in one of three forms: frozen whole blood, isolated PBMCs, or DNA extracted from either of those sample types. Turning to this clone: The antigen it binds to is not known. There are no base qualities to consult, and no much larger clone falls within one base.

The sequence derives from a woman in her thirties or forties with active or convalescent COVID-19. The rearrangement combines TRBV18 with TRBJ2-1; TRBD2 might be the D gene, on 5 matching bases. The sequencing sample was made of peripheral blood. The CDR3 amino acid sequence is: CASRSGSGSYNEQFF. The DNA is as follows: TGTGCCAGCCGGTCGGGGAGCGGATCCTACAATGAGCAGTTCTTC. Reference TRBV18 and TRBJ2-1 genes cover what lies past the CDR3, so the full variable domain is NAGVMQNPRHLVRRRGQEARLRCSPMKGHSHVYWYRQLPEEGLKFMVYLQKENIIDESGMPKERFSAEFPKEGPSILRIQQVVRGDSAAYFCASRSGSGSYNEQFFGPGTRLTVL.